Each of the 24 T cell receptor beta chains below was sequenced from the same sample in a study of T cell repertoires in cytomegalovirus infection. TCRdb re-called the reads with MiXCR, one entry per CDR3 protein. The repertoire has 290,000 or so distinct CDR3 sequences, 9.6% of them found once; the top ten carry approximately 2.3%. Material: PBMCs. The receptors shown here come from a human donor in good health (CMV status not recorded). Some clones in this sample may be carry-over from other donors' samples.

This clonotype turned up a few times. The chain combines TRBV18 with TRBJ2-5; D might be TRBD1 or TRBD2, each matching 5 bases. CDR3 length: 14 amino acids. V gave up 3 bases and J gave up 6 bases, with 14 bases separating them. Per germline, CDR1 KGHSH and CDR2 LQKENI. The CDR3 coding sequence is TGTGCCAGCTCACCGGGACGCCCTGAGAAGACCCAGTACTTC. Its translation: CASSPGRPEKTQYF.

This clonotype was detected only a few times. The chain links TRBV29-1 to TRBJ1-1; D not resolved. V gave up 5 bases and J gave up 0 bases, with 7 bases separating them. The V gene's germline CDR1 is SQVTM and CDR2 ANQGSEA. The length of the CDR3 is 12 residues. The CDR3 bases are TGCAGCGTTTCTAAAATGAACACTGAAGCTTTCTTT. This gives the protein CSVSKMNTEAFF.

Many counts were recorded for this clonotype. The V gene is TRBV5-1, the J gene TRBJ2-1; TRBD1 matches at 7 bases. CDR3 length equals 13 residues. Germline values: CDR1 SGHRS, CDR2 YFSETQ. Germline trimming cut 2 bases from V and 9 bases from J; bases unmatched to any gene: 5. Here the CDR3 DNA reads TGCGCCAGCAGCTTTACAGGGGTTGGTGAGCAGTTCTTC. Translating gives CASSFTGVGEQFF.

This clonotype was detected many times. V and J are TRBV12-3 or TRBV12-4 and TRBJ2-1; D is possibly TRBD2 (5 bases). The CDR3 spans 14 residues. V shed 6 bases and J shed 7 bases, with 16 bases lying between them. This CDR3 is CASSRSPTRNEQFF. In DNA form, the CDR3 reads TGTGCCAGCAGCCGCTCGCCAACTAGGAATGAGCAGTTCTTC.

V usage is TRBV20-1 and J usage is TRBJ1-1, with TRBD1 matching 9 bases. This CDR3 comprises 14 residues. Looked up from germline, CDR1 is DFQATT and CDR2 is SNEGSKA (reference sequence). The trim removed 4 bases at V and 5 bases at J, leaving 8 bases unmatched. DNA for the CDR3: TGCAGTGCTACTGATACAGGGGGCGGGACTGAAGCTTTCTTT. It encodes CSATDTGGGTEAFF.

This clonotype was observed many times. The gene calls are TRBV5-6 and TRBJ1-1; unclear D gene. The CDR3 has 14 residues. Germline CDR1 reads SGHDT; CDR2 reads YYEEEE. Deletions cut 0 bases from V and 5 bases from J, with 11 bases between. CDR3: CASSLERGSTEAFF. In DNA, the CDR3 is TGTGCCAGCAGCTTGGAGCGGGGATCAACTGAAGCTTTCTTT.

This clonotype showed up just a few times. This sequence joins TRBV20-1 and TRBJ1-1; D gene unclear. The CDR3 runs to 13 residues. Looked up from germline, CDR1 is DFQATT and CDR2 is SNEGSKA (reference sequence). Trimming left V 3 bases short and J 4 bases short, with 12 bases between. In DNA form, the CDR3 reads TGCAGTGCTAGGATGGTTGAGGGCACTGAAGCTTTCTTT. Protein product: CSARMVEGTEAFF.

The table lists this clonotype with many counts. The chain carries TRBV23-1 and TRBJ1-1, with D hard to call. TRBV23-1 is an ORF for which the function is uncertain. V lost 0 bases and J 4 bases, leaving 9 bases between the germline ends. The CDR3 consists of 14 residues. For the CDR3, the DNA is TGCGCCAGCAGTCAATCGCCGGGAGGCACTGAAGCTTTCTTT. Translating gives CASSQSPGGTEAFF.

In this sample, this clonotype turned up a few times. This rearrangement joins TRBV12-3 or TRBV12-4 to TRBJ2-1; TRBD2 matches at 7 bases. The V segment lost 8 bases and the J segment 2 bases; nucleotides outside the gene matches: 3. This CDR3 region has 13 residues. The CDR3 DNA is TGTGCCAGCCGGGACTACACCTACAATGAGCAGTTCTTC. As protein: CASRDYTYNEQFF.

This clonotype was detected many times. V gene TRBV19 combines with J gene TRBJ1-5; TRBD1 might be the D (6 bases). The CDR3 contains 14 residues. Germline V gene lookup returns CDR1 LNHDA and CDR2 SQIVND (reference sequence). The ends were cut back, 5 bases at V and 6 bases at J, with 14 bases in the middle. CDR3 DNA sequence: TGTGCCAGTAGTTCCCGGGGGCCTCCTCAGCCCCAGCATTTT. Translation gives CASSSRGPPQPQHF.

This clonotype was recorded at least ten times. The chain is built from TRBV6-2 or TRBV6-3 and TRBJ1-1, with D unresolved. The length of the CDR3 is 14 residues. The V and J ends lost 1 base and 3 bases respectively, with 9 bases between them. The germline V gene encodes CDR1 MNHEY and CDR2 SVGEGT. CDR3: CASSYWGGDTEAFF. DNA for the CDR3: TGTGCCAGCAGTTACTGGGGTGGGGACACTGAAGCTTTCTTT.

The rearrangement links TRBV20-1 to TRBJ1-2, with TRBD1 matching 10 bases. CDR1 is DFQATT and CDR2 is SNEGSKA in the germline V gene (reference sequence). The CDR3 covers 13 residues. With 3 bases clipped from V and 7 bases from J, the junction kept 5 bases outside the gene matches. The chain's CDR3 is CSASPGTGAGYTF. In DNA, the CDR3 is TGCAGTGCTAGCCCCGGGACAGGGGCTGGCTACACCTTC.

CDR3 sequence (DNA): TGTGCCAGTACCCTGGGAGGAAAGAACACTGAAGCTTTCTTT. Protein product: CASTLGGKNTEAFF. This chain connects TRBV19 to TRBJ1-1; D gene unclear. The CDR3 totals 14 residues. The V end was cut by 7 bases, the J end by 1 base, with 13 bases between. Germline-derived CDR1 and CDR2 are LNHDA and SQIVND (reference sequence). Filled out from reference TRBV19 and TRBJ1-1, the complete variable domain reads DGGITQSPKYLFRKEGQNVTLSCEQNLNHDAMYWYRQDPGQGLRLIYYSQIVNDFQKGDIAEGYSVSREKKESFPLTVTSAQKNPTAFYLCASTLGGKNTEAFFGQGTRLTVV.

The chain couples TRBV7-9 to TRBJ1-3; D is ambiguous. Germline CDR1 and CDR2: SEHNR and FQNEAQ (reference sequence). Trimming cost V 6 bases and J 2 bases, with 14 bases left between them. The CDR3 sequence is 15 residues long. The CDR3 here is CASSWTDLTGNTIYF. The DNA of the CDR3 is TGTGCCAGCAGTTGGACCGACCTAACTGGAAACACCATATATTTT.

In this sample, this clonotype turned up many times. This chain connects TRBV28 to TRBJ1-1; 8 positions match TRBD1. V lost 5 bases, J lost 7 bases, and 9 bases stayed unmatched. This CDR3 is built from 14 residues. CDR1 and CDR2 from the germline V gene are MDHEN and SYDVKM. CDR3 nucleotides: TGTGCCAGCAGTACCGGACAGGGTTCCTTTGAAGCTTTCTTT. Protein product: CASSTGQGSFEAFF.

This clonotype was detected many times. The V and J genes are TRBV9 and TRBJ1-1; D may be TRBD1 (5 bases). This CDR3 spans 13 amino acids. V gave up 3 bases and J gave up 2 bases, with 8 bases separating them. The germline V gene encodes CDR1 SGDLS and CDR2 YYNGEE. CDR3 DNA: TGTGCCAGCAGCGGGACACCCAACACTGAAGCTTTCTTT. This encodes CASSGTPNTEAFF.

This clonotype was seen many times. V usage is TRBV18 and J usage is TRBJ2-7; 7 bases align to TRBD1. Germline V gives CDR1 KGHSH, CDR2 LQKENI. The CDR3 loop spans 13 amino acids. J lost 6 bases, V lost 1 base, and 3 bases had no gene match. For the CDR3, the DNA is TGTGCCAGCTCACCACAGACAGGGACCGAGCAGTACGTC. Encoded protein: CASSPQTGTEQYV.

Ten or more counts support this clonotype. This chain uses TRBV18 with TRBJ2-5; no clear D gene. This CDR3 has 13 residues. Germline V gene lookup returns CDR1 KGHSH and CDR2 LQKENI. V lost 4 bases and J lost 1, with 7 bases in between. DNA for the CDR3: TGTGCCAGCTCACAAGGGATCCAAGAGACCCAGTACTTC. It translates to CASSQGIQETQYF.

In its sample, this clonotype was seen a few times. CDR3: CASSGGWETQYF. CDR3 DNA: TGTGCCTCATCAGGGGGCTGGGAGACCCAGTACTTC. The J gene is TRBJ2-5, the V gene TRBV10-3, with 8 bases aligning to TRBD1. CDR1 and CDR2 from the germline V gene are ENHRY and SYGVKD. V shed 11 bases, J shed 5 bases, and the junction held 7 bases outside the gene matches. The CDR3 runs to 12 residues.

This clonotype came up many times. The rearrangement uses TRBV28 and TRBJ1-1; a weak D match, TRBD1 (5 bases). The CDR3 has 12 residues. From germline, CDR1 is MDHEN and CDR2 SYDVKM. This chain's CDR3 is CALAGGPTEAFF. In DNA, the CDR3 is TGTGCTCTGGCGGGGGGACCCACTGAAGCTTTCTTT.

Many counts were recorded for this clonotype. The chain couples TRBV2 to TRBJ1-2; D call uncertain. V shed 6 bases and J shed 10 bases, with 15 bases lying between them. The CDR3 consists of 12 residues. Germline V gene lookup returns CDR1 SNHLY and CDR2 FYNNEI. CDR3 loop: CASRNEEPTYTF. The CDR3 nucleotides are TGTGCCAGCAGGAACGAAGAACCCACCTACACCTTC.

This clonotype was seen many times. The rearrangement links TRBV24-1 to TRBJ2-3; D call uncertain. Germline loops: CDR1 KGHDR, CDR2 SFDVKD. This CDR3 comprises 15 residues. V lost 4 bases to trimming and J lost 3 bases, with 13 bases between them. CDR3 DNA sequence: TGTGCCACCAGTGAGATAGCAGGTAGTACAGATACGCAGTATTTT. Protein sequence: CATSEIAGSTDTQYF.

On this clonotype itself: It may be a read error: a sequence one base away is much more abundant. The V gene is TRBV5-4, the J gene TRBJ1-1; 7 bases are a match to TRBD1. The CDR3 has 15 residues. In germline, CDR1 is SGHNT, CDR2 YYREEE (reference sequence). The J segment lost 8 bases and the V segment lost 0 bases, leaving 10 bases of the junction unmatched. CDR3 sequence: CASSLVTDRVREAFF. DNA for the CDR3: TGTGCCAGCAGCTTGGTAACCGACAGGGTTCGCGAAGCTTTCTTT.

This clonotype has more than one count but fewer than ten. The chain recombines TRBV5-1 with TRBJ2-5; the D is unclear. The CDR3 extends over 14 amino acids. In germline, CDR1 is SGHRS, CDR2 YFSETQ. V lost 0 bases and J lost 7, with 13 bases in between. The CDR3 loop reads CASSLAGSSGTQYF. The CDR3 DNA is TGCGCCAGCAGCTTGGCTGGCAGTTCAGGGACCCAGTACTTC.